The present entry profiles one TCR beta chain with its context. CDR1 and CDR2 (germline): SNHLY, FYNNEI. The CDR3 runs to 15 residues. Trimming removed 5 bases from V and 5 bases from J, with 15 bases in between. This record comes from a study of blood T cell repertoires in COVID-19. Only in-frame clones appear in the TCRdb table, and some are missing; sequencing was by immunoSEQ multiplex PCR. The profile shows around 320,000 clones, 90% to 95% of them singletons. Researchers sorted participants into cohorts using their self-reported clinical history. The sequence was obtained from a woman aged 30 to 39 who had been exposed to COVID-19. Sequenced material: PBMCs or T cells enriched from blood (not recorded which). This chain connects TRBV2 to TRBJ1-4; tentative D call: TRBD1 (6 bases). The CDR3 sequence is CASSWGGLMNEKLFF. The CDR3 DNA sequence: TGTGCCAGCAGTTGGGGGGGCCTAATGAATGAAAAACTGTTTTTT.